Given below is one T cell receptor beta chain in context. Which antigen it targets is not known. The sample holds no much larger clone one base away, and base qualities are not on file. This entry is derived from a study of blood T cell repertoires in COVID-19 (dated by TCRdb to 2018 to 2021). Some background on the complete study: Samples covering the acute and convalescent phases of COVID-19 were provided by collaborators in the United States, Italy and Spain. Deeply sampled blood TCRbeta repertoires from subjects exposed to, actively infected with, or recovered from COVID-19 were included in the dataset. The samples were drawn from the first 160 participants of the ongoing ImmuneRACE study and from roughly 1,300 subjects provided by 6 global collaborators. Where available, HLA class I and class II types were taken from metadata supplied by the sample provider and were not determined by assay-based typing. Nearly every sample came with metadata listing a de-identified subject ID, COVID-19 status, age in years and sex. The material from the prospective study consisted of cDNA or gDNA derived from T cells, B-cell-depleted T cells, or PBMCs. The repertoires were made available in a free public database intended to serve as a resource for research on the immune response to SARS-CoV-2. Results and caveats for the whole study, not just this receptor: How much clinical and demographic metadata was included differed by source and by participant, and the metadata was provided uncurated.

The collaborating institutions used their own protocols to collect whole blood in K2EDTA tubes. For TCRbeta analysis, collaborators shipped samples as frozen whole blood, isolated PBMCs, or DNA extracted from either of those sample types. The immunoSEQ Assay, a bias-controlled multiplex PCR, was used to amplify TCRbeta CDR3 regions from genomic DNA. As for how the authors treated the data: Within the assay, amplification of reference gene primers was used to estimate how many nucleated cells each sample contained. Sequence reads were collapsed and filtered to measure the absolute abundance of every unique TCRbeta CDR3 rearrangement. For each sample, productive Simpson clonality was calculated as the square root of Simpson's diversity index across productive rearrangements. Not all clones reach the TCRdb copy of this immuneACCESS table, which keeps in-frame sequences only. Checked studies attribute under half of the gap to unresolved V genes and leave the rest unexplained. The V and J calls and the clone size are those of that table, but D and trimming were determined from the DNA. The table for this sample lists 100,000 to 150,000 clones; approximately 84% of them were counted only once. The ten most abundant clones make up roughly 17% of the sample.

CDR1 and CDR2 are read off the germline V gene as SGHRS and YFSETQ. V and J are trimmed by 4 bases and 3 bases, and the gene matches miss 3 bases of the junction. The CDR3 starts with the cysteine, ends with the phenylalanine, and has 13 residues. Of the read, only the CDR3 DNA is kept; its 39 bases are in frame from base 1. The sequencing input was peripheral blood. The chain is assembled from TRBV5-1 and TRBJ1-1, and TRBD1 matches 7 of the central bases. The clonotype originates from a woman aged 80 or over with acute or convalescent COVID-19. In nucleotide form, the sequence is TGCGCCAGCAGCATCGGACAGGACACTGAAGCTTTCTTT. This is translated as CASSIGQDTEAFF.